This entry describes one T cell receptor beta chain. What it binds is not known. This sample is part of a study of cytomegalovirus exposure and HLA in healthy donors. In the study overall: The 120 or so validation repertoires used a platform that matched the one used for the 500 to 700 first-cohort repertoires, as a later analysis reported.

Germline CDR1 and CDR2: LGHNA and YNFKEQ. This CDR3 comprises 15 residues. Trimming cost V 0 bases and J 12 bases; bases outside gene matches: 9. General observations from the study: A few chains tied to CMV proved CMV antigen-specific in vitro. One later analysis, an examination of the 100 to 150 validation repertoires, found that first-cohort TCR clusters tended to co-occur in them.

The method was immunoSEQ multiplex PCR; TCRdb's version includes in-frame clones alone and lacks a portion of them. Among some 170,000 clones listed, over 85% were seen once. This chain links TRBV4-2 with TRBJ2-1; 9 nucleotides align to TRBD1. Sequencing used PBMCs. The TCR comes from a young man in good health and CMV-seropositive. The CDR3 DNA reads as TGTGCCAGCAGCCAAGAGACAGGGGGAAGTTTGAGGCAGTTCTTC. This translates into CASSQETGGSLRQFF.